The sequence of this T cell receptor (beta chain) was determined in a study of T cells after yellow fever vaccination. Study details: Low-cell-number fractions were prepared with SMART-Seq v4 Ultra Low Input.

This clonotype appeared many times. TCRdb analysed the 5' RACE reads with MiXCR anew, one entry per CDR3 protein. The sample has over 150,000 distinct CDR3 sequences, approximately 6.2% seen once. This TCR came from a man aged 18 to 35 who received the YFV17D yellow fever vaccine. Sample: CD4+ T cells sorted from PBMCs, taken on the day of the first yellow fever vaccination.

The CDR3 here is CASSPGSYGYTF. CDR3 in DNA: TGTGCCAGCAGCCCGGGATCTTATGGCTACACCTTC. V is TRBV12-3 or TRBV12-4 and J is TRBJ1-2, with no clear D. This CDR3 contains 12 residues. The V end was cut by 6 bases, the J end by 5 bases, with 10 bases between.